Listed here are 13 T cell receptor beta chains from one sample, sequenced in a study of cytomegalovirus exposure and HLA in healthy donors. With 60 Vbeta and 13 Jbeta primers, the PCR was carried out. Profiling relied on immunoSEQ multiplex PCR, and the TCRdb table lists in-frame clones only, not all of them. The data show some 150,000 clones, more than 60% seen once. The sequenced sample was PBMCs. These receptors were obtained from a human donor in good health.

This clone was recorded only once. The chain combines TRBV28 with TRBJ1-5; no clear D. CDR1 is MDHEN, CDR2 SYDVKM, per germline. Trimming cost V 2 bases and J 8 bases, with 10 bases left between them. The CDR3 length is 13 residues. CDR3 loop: CASSLNPGKPQHF. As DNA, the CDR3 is TGTGCCAGCAGTTTAAACCCAGGAAAGCCCCAGCATTTT. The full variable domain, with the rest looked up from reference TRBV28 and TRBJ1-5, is DVKVTQSSRYLVKRTGEKVFLECVQDMDHENMFWYRQDPGLGLRLIYFSYDVKMKEKGDIPEGYSVSREKKERFSLILESASTNQTSMYLCASSLNPGKPQHFGDGTRLSIL.

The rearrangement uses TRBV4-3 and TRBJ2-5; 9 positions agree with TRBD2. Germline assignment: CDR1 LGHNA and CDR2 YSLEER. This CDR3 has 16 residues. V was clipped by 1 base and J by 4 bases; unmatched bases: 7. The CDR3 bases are TGCGCCAGCAGCCAAGGGCGTAGCGGGGGCCGAGAGACCCAGTACTTC. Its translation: CASSQGRSGGRETQYF.

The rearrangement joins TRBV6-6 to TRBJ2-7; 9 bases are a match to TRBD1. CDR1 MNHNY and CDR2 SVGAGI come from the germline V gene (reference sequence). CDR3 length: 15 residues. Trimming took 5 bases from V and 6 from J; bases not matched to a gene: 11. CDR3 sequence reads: CASSLVNGQGFEQYF. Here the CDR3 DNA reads TGTGCCAGCAGTCTAGTTAATGGACAGGGGTTCGAGCAGTACTTC.

CDR3 nucleotide sequence: TGTGCCAGCAGTTACCCCGACAGGGGACAATCCTACGAGCAGTACTTC. It yields the protein CASSYPDRGQSYEQYF. The gene calls are TRBV6-7 and TRBJ2-7; TRBD1 agrees at 8 bases. TRBV6-7 is marked as an open reading frame, function uncertain. The V gene end was trimmed by 2 bases and the J gene end by 1 base; junction bases not matched to a gene: 7. The CDR3 runs to 16 residues.

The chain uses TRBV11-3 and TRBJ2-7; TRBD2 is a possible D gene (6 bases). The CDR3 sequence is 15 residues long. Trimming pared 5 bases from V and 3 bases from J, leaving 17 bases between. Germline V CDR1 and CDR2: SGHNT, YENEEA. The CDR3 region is CASSPTGLLLYEQYF. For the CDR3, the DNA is TGTGCCAGCAGCCCGACGGGACTCCTCCTCTACGAGCAGTACTTC.

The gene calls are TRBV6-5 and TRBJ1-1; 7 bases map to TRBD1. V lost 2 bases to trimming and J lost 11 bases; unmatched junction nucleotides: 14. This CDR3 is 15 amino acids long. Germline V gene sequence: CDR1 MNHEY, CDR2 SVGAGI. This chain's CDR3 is CASSYPRTGGWIAFF. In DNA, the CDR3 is TGTGCCAGCAGTTACCCGAGGACAGGAGGGTGGATCGCTTTCTTT.

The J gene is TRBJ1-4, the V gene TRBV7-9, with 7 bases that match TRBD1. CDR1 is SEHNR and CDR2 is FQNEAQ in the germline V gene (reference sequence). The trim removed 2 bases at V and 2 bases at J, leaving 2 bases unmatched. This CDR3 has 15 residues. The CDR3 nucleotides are TGTGCCAGCAGCTTAAGGGGGCTCACTAATGAAAAACTGTTTTTT. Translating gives CASSLRGLTNEKLFF.

This CDR3 reads CASSLRQGANTEAFF. The CDR3 DNA sequence: TGTGCCAGCAGTTTACGGCAGGGGGCGAACACTGAAGCTTTCTTT. The genes are TRBV27 and TRBJ1-1; 8 nucleotides agree with TRBD1. CDR3 size: 15 residues. V shed 2 bases and J 1 base; nucleotides not matched to a gene: 3. Per germline, CDR1 MNHEY and CDR2 SMNVEV (reference sequence).

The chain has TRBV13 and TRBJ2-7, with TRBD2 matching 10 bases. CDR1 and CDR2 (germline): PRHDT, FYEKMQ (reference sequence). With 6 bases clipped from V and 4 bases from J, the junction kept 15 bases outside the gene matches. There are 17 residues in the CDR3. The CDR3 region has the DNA TGTGCCAGCAGTCGGGCCTGGGAGCGGGGGGGCATATACGAGCAGTACTTC. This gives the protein CASSRAWERGGIYEQYF.

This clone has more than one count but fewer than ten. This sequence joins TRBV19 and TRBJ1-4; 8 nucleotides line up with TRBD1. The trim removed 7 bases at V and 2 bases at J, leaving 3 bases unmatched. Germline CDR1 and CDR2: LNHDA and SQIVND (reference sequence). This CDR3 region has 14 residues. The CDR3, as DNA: TGTGCCAGTATAAGGACAGGGACTAATGAAAAACTGTTTTTT. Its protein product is CASIRTGTNEKLFF.

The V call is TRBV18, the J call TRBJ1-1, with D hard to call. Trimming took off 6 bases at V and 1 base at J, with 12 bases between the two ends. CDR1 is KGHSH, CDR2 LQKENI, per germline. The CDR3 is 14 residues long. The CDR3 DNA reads TGTGCCAGCTCCGGGAGTACGTCGAACACTGAAGCTTTCTTT. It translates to CASSGSTSNTEAFF.

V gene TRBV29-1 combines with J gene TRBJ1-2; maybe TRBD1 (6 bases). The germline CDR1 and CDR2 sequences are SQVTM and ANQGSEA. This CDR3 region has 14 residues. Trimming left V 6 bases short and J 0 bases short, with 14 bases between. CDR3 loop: CSVAGQTTNYGYTF. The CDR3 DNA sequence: TGCAGCGTGGCCGGACAGACAACTAACTATGGCTACACCTTC.

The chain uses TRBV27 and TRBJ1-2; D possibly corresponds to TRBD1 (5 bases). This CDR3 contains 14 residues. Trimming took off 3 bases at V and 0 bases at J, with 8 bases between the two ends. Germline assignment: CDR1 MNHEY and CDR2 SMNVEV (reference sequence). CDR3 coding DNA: TGTGCCAGCAGTTTTACAGGAACTAACTATGGCTACACCTTC. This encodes CASSFTGTNYGYTF.